Following are 21 T cell receptor beta chains from one sample sequenced in a study of PD-1 blockade in classical Hodgkin lymphoma. Measured with immunoSEQ multiplex PCR; TCRdb has only the in-frame clones, and not every one. The table includes approximately 160,000 clones, around 73% detected once. After autologous stem cell transplantation all patients relapsed, and prior brentuximab vedotin exposure differed between cohorts. The sample consisted of peripheral blood mononuclear cells (PBMCs), taken before the second cycle of nivolumab. The receptor source for this set is a human donor with classical Hodgkin lymphoma.

The chain recombines TRBV30 with TRBJ2-2; 8 nucleotides match TRBD2. In germline, CDR1 is GTSNPN, CDR2 SVGIG (reference sequence). The trim removed 0 bases at V and 6 bases at J, leaving 6 bases unmatched. This CDR3 is 15 amino acids long. The CDR3 region has the DNA TGTGCCTGGAGTGTACGGAGTAGCGGGGCCGGGGAGCTGTTTTTT. It encodes CAWSVRSSGAGELFF.

V and J are TRBV6-1 and TRBJ1-1, with a weak D call TRBD1 (5 bases). The V gene lost 3 bases and the J gene lost 0 bases, with 8 bases spanning the gap. Germline V lookup: CDR1 MNHNS, CDR2 SASEGT. The CDR3 consists of 14 residues. The CDR3 sequence is CASSEGLMNTEAFF. CDR3 sequence (DNA): TGTGCCAGCAGTGAGGGGCTAATGAACACTGAAGCTTTCTTT.

This clone was detected many times. The gene calls are TRBV18 and TRBJ1-3, with D perhaps matching TRBD1 (5 bases). This CDR3 region has 15 residues. The germline V and J ends were trimmed by 3 bases and 4 bases, with 13 bases remaining between them. The germline CDR1 and CDR2 sequences are KGHSH and LQKENI. As DNA, the CDR3 is TGTGCCAGCTCACCGGTCGGGGGAATAGGAAACACCATATATTTT. Its protein is CASSPVGGIGNTIYF.

This clone was seen more than once but under ten times. Other DNA sequences in the same sample also yield this CDR3. The V gene is TRBV7-7, the J gene TRBJ2-5; no firm D call. The V gene lost 1 base and the J gene lost 2 bases, with 5 bases spanning the gap. Germline V gene data show CDR1 as SSHAT and CDR2 as FNYEAQ (reference sequence). This CDR3 region has 13 residues. CDR3 sequence reads: CASSLGQQETQYF. In nucleotides, the CDR3 is TGTGCCAGCAGCTTAGGGCAGCAAGAGACCCAGTACTTC.

This chain links TRBV18 with TRBJ2-2, with 12 bases lining up with TRBD2. V lost 8 bases and J lost 4; bases outside the gene matches: 2. Germline CDR1 reads KGHSH; CDR2 reads LQKENI. CDR3 length: 14 residues. The CDR3 bases are TGTGCCAGCCGGACTAGCGGGATCACCGGGGAGCTGTTTTTT. Translating it yields CASRTSGITGELFF.

The V and J genes are TRBV6-5 and TRBJ1-5, with D possibly being TRBD1 (5 bases). In germline, CDR1 is MNHEY, CDR2 SVGAGI. The length of the CDR3 is 13 residues. V lost 2 bases, J lost 7 bases, and 9 bases lay in between. The DNA for the CDR3 is TGTGCCAGCAGTTACCGAGGGGTGCAGCCCCAGCATTTT. It translates to CASSYRGVQPQHF.

This clone showed up many times. The chain recombines TRBV18 with TRBJ2-7, with 8 positions matching TRBD1. Germline V CDR1 and CDR2: KGHSH, LQKENI. Trimming took 6 bases from V and 3 from J; bases not matched to a gene: 4. This CDR3 has 13 amino acids. Here the CDR3 reads CASSRTGIYEQYF. In DNA form, the CDR3 reads TGTGCCAGCTCCAGGACAGGGATCTACGAGCAGTACTTC. Supplemented by reference TRBV18 and TRBJ2-7, the full variable domain reads NAGVMQNPRHLVRRRGQEARLRCSPMKGHSHVYWYRQLPEEGLKFMVYLQKENIIDESGMPKERFSAEFPKEGPSILRIQQVVRGDSAAYFCASSRTGIYEQYFGPGTRLTVT.

The chain employs TRBV6-1 and TRBJ1-1, with D possibly TRBD1 on 6 matching bases. The CDR3 sequence is 15 residues long. The V gene lost 6 bases and the J gene lost 1 base, with 15 bases spanning the gap. Germline V gives CDR1 MNHNS, CDR2 SASEGT. This chain's CDR3 is CASSAFGGANTEAFF. The CDR3 region has the DNA TGTGCCAGCAGCGCCTTCGGGGGGGCGAACACTGAAGCTTTCTTT.

This clone turned up a few times. This chain joins TRBV25-1 and TRBJ1-3, with a weak D call TRBD1 (5 bases). There are 16 residues in the CDR3. The V gene lost 3 bases and the J gene lost 0 bases, with 12 bases spanning the gap. In germline, CDR1 is MGHDK, CDR2 SYGVNS. The DNA of the CDR3 is TGTGCCAGCAGTGAGTCAACAGGTCTCTCTGGAAACACCATATATTTT. This sequence encodes CASSESTGLSGNTIYF.

In the case of this clone: The junction does not match germline at one end; this may be a read error. The chain uses TRBV7-7 and TRBJ2-5, with D unresolved. The CDR3 runs 13 residues. CDR1 is SSHAT, CDR2 FNYEAQ, per germline (reference sequence). DNA for the CDR3: TGTGCTAGCAGCCAATTCCCGCTAGAGACCCAGTACTTC. It encodes CASSQFPLETQYF.

CDR3 loop: CASSFTGGANYGYTF. CDR3 nucleotides: TGCGCCAGCAGCTTCACAGGGGGCGCAAACTATGGCTACACCTTC. This chain joins TRBV5-1 and TRBJ1-2; 9 bases are shared with TRBD1. CDR1 is SGHRS and CDR2 is YFSETQ in the germline V gene. The CDR3 runs 15 residues. The J segment lost 2 bases and the V segment lost 2 bases, leaving 4 bases of the junction unmatched.

The V call is TRBV2, the J call TRBJ1-4; no clear D. The CDR3 has 14 amino acids. Germline assignment: CDR1 SNHLY and CDR2 FYNNEI. V lost 4 bases, J lost 6 bases, and 12 bases lay in between. The CDR3 spells CASSVGLMDEKLFF. The CDR3 coding sequence is TGTGCCAGCAGTGTTGGGCTCATGGATGAAAAACTGTTTTTT.

This chain links TRBV28 with TRBJ2-4, with 7 bases fitting TRBD2. This CDR3 region has 14 residues. From germline, CDR1 is MDHEN and CDR2 SYDVKM. J was trimmed by 1 base and V by 6 bases; bases with no gene match: 3. The CDR3 DNA reads as TGTGCCAGCAGCCTACTAGCGGCCAAAAACATTCAGTACTTC. Translating gives CASSLLAAKNIQYF.

The chain couples TRBV4-1 to TRBJ1-5, with TRBD1 matching 7 bases. From germline, CDR1 is MGHRA and CDR2 YSYEKL. This CDR3 is 15 amino acids long. The V segment lost 1 base and the J segment 7 bases; nucleotides outside the gene matches: 7. CDR3 in amino acids: CASSQVDRRQQPQHF. DNA of the CDR3: TGCGCCAGCAGCCAAGTGGACAGGCGGCAGCAGCCCCAGCATTTT.

Points on this clone: A read error is likely, as this CDR3 ends without the conserved phenylalanine or tryptophan. No DNA is shown, since the ends of the CDR3 on it are uncertain; the CDR3 is the one TCRdb lists. The CDR3 region is CASSKDGTRRC. The V gene is TRBV21-1, the J gene TRBJ2-7; the DNA was not compared with TRBD2, the D call given in the table. TRBV21-1 is deemed a pseudogene. The CDR3 is 11 amino acids long, termini counted.

The chain joins TRBV7-7 to TRBJ2-5; possible D gene TRBD1, 6 bases. The CDR3 consists of 14 residues. Germline values: CDR1 SSHAT, CDR2 FNYEAQ (reference sequence). V was clipped by 0 bases and J by 4 bases, with 9 bases between them. The CDR3 here is CASSLAQGRETQYF. The CDR3 nucleotides are TGTGCCAGCAGCTTAGCGCAGGGGCGAGAGACCCAGTACTTC.

The rearrangement joins TRBV27 to TRBJ2-1; D is perhaps TRBD1 or TRBD2 (5 bases each). CDR1 MNHEY and CDR2 SMNVEV come from the germline V gene (reference sequence). V was pared by 3 bases and J by 6 bases, with 15 bases between. The CDR3 has 15 amino acids. CDR3 amino acids: CASSLGSWGTNEQFF. DNA for the CDR3: TGTGCCAGCAGTTTGGGGAGTTGGGGGACCAATGAGCAGTTCTTC.

V and J are TRBV11-2 and TRBJ2-5; 10 bases are a match to TRBD1. The ends lost 4 bases at V and 2 bases at J; junction bases unmatched: 4. The CDR3 contains 15 residues. Germline CDR1 is SGHAT and CDR2 is FQNNGV. This chain's CDR3 is CASSWDRGWQETQYF. CDR3 DNA: TGTGCCAGCAGCTGGGACAGGGGATGGCAAGAGACCCAGTACTTC.

This chain's CDR3 is CASSGGRGERTEAFF. CDR3 nucleotide sequence: TGTGCCAGCAGCGGAGGGCGGGGGGAACGCACTGAAGCTTTCTTT. The chain recombines TRBV6-5 with TRBJ1-1, with D maybe TRBD1 (5 bases). Germline CDR1 MNHEY, CDR2 SVGAGI. The CDR3 loop spans 15 amino acids. V shed 6 bases and J shed 4 bases, with 18 bases lying between them.

This chain connects TRBV9 to TRBJ2-5; 14 nucleotides line up with TRBD2. J was trimmed by 5 bases and V by 3 bases; bases with no gene match: 6. Germline V gene lookup returns CDR1 SGDLS and CDR2 YYNGEE. CDR3 length equals 16 residues. The CDR3: CASSARGLAGVETQYF. In DNA form, the CDR3 reads TGTGCCAGCAGCGCAAGGGGACTAGCGGGGGTGGAGACCCAGTACTTC.

V is TRBV7-9 and J is TRBJ2-5, with no clear D. V was shortened by 5 bases and J by 5 bases, with 12 bases between the two germline ends. Germline CDR1 SEHNR, CDR2 FQNEAQ (reference sequence). The CDR3 spans 13 residues. The CDR3 region is CASSQIGSETQYF. The CDR3 bases are TGTGCCAGCAGCCAGATAGGGTCGGAGACCCAGTACTTC.